This record concerns one T cell receptor beta chain sequence. Trimming cost V 4 bases and J 8 bases; bases outside gene matches: 11. Germline CDR1 and CDR2: SGHRS and YFSETQ. The CDR3 has 15 amino acids. The sample originates from a study of blood T cell repertoires in COVID-19. For the study at large: PBMCs, B-cell-depleted T cells, or T cells provided the cDNA or gDNA that made up the material.

As originally analysed: From reference gene primer amplification, estimates of nucleated cell counts were derived. The repertoire was sequenced with immunoSEQ multiplex PCR; TCRdb's copy has only in-frame clones and lacks some. The V and J calls and clone size were taken over from that table, and D and trimming were inferred from the DNA. Of about 68,000 clones in the sample, around 91% are singletons; the top ten hold 2.5% to 3%. The TCR was taken from a man aged 50-60 years with acute or convalescent COVID-19. The material sequenced was peripheral blood. This chain connects TRBV5-1 to TRBJ2-1; 8 bases fit TRBD2. The CDR3 loop reads CASSGGLVFNDEQFF. The CDR3 DNA reads as TGCGCCAGCAGCGGGGGACTAGTTTTCAACGATGAGCAGTTCTTC.